The 16 T cell receptor beta chains given below trace back to one sample, sequenced in a study of CD8 T cells in Susac syndrome. RNA totalling roughly 0.45 to 1 ug underwent reverse transcription with random hexamers. TCRdb independently ran MiXCR on the immunoSEQ multiplex PCR reads; one entry per CDR3 protein. The data hold around 110,000 distinct CDR3 sequences, with roughly 95% observed a single time. The specimen was CD4+ T cells from PBMCs. The receptors were gathered from a human donor with Susac syndrome.

The gene calls are TRBV2 and TRBJ1-1, with TRBD1 as a possible D gene (6 bases). The CDR3 length is 14 residues. Germline CDR1 reads SNHLY; CDR2 reads FYNNEI. V was clipped by 7 bases and J by 2 bases, with 14 bases between them. The DNA of the CDR3 is TGTGCCAGCAACCAGGGGAGATTAAACACTGAAGCTTTCTTT. Protein product: CASNQGRLNTEAFF.

The V and J genes are TRBV14 and TRBJ2-1; D may be TRBD1 (6 bases). V lost 2 bases and J lost 6, with 17 bases in between. Germline values: CDR1 SGHDN, CDR2 FVKESK. The CDR3 extends over 16 amino acids. Written as DNA, the CDR3 is TGTGCCAGCAGCCAACCCGGGACACTTTCGGTCAATGAGCAGTTCTTC. The encoded protein is CASSQPGTLSVNEQFF.

The chain employs TRBV4-3 and TRBJ2-7; D assignment may be TRBD1 or TRBD2 (5 bases each). The CDR3 is made up of 16 amino acids. V lost 0 bases and J 4 bases, leaving 16 bases between the germline ends. CDR1 is LGHNA, CDR2 YSLEER, per germline. The CDR3 loop is CASSQDLYSEGYEQYF. The CDR3 DNA is TGCGCCAGCAGCCAAGATCTGTACAGCGAGGGGTACGAGCAGTACTTC.

This chain uses TRBV29-1 with TRBJ2-1, with a weak D call TRBD2 (6 bases). V shed 4 bases and J shed 16 bases, with 17 bases lying between them. CDR1 and CDR2 (germline): SQVTM, ANQGSEA. The CDR3 consists of 11 residues. CDR3 in DNA: TGCAGCGTTGTCGAGGGAGGACTCGTATTCTTC. Amino acids: CSVVEGGLVFF.

In nucleotides, the CDR3 is TGCGCCAGCAGCCCAGGTGAAAAACTGTTTTTT. Residues: CASSPGEKLFF. This chain joins TRBV5-1 and TRBJ1-4; no definite D call. Between the trimmed V and J ends, which lost 4 bases and 7 bases, there was a span of 5 bases. The CDR3 loop spans 11 amino acids. The germline gives CDR1 SGHRS, CDR2 YFSETQ.

The chain has TRBV2 and TRBJ2-3, with D unresolved. The germline gives CDR1 SNHLY, CDR2 FYNNEI. This CDR3 is 13 amino acids long. V was shortened by 7 bases and J by 3 bases, with 11 bases between the two germline ends. CDR3 in DNA: TGTGCCAGCAAAGGGCAGAGGACAGATACGCAGTATTTT. The encoded protein is CASKGQRTDTQYF.

V usage is TRBV6-1 and J usage is TRBJ2-1; a possible D gene is TRBD1 (5 bases). The V and J ends lost 6 bases and 2 bases respectively, with 14 bases between them. In germline, CDR1 is MNHNS, CDR2 SASEGT. This CDR3 has 15 residues. The CDR3: CASSPGWSPYNEQFF. The DNA of the CDR3 is TGTGCCAGCAGCCCAGGGTGGAGCCCCTACAATGAGCAGTTCTTC.

The chain links TRBV12-3 or TRBV12-4 to TRBJ1-4, with 9 bases lining up with TRBD1. This CDR3 has 15 residues. Trimming took 4 bases from V and 4 from J; bases not matched to a gene: 4. CDR3 in DNA: TGTGCCAGCAGTTCCCGGACAGGGGTTAATGAAAAACTGTTTTTT. This encodes CASSSRTGVNEKLFF.

This chain connects TRBV27 to TRBJ2-1, with TRBD2 matching 10 bases. CDR3 length: 19 residues. Germline V gene sequence: CDR1 MNHEY, CDR2 SMNVEV (reference sequence). The ends lost 7 bases at V and 5 bases at J; junction bases unmatched: 20. CDR3 sequence: CASTRGPPSGSRAHNEQFF. The CDR3 coding sequence is TGTGCCAGCACTAGGGGGCCCCCTAGCGGGAGTAGGGCACACAATGAGCAGTTCTTC.

The rearrangement uses TRBV15 and TRBJ2-1, with TRBD2 matching over 11 bases. The CDR3 contains 17 residues. V trimming: 2 bases; J trimming: 4 bases; junction bases outside the gene matches: 7. Germline V gives CDR1 LNHNV, CDR2 YYDKDF (reference sequence). The CDR3 here is CATSRQAGTSGYNEQFF. CDR3 bases: TGTGCCACCAGCAGACAAGCCGGGACTAGCGGTTACAATGAGCAGTTCTTC.

The rearrangement links TRBV3-1 to TRBJ2-7; TRBD1 matches 9 bases. The trim removed 3 bases at V and 2 bases at J, leaving 5 bases unmatched. The germline CDR1 and CDR2 sequences are LGHDT and YNNKEL (reference sequence). The CDR3 extends over 15 amino acids. The CDR3 spells CASSHPGQGPYEQYF. The CDR3 bases are TGTGCCAGCAGCCACCCGGGACAGGGTCCCTACGAGCAGTACTTC.

This chain links TRBV20-1 with TRBJ1-1; TRBD1 is a possible D gene (5 bases). V gave up 0 bases and J gave up 11 bases, with 16 bases separating them. CDR1 DFQATT and CDR2 SNEGSKA come from the germline V gene (reference sequence). This CDR3 has 13 residues. DNA for the CDR3: TGCAGTGCTAGAGATAAGGCACAGGCGAGGGCTTTCTTT. Translated: CSARDKAQARAFF.

V is TRBV3-1 and J is TRBJ1-1, with 7 bases aligning to TRBD1. With V trimmed by 4 bases and J by 7 bases, 6 bases remained unmatched. The CDR3 has 13 residues. Germline CDR1 and CDR2: LGHDT and YNNKEL (reference sequence). The CDR3 spells CASSLGGEGEAFF. CDR3 bases: TGTGCCAGCAGCCTAGGGGGCGAAGGTGAAGCTTTCTTT.

The chain joins TRBV20-1 to TRBJ2-5; 9 bases line up with TRBD2. From germline, CDR1 is DFQATT and CDR2 SNEGSKA (reference sequence). Trimming removed 0 bases from V and 5 bases from J; junction bases left unmatched: 7. This CDR3 contains 15 residues. CDR3 in DNA: TGCAGTGCTAGAGATGGCGGGAGGGCCGTGGAGACCCAGTACTTC. Its translation is CSARDGGRAVETQYF.

This chain joins TRBV2 and TRBJ1-5; D perhaps matches TRBD1 (5 bases). The length of the CDR3 is 13 residues. V lost 4 bases to trimming and J lost 8 bases, with 12 bases between them. Germline lookup yields CDR1 SNHLY and CDR2 FYNNEI. CDR3 loop: CASSADQGKPQHF. The CDR3 DNA sequence: TGTGCCAGCAGTGCGGACCAGGGTAAGCCCCAGCATTTT.

The table lists this clonotype with a count of one. The V call is TRBV30, the J call TRBJ2-1; perhaps TRBD2 as D (6 bases). Trimming left V 5 bases short and J 6 bases short, with 11 bases between. Germline V gene lookup returns CDR1 GTSNPN and CDR2 SVGIG (reference sequence). CDR3 length equals 12 residues. The CDR3: CAWGLQLNEQFF. The CDR3 region has the DNA TGTGCCTGGGGACTACAACTCAATGAGCAGTTCTTC.